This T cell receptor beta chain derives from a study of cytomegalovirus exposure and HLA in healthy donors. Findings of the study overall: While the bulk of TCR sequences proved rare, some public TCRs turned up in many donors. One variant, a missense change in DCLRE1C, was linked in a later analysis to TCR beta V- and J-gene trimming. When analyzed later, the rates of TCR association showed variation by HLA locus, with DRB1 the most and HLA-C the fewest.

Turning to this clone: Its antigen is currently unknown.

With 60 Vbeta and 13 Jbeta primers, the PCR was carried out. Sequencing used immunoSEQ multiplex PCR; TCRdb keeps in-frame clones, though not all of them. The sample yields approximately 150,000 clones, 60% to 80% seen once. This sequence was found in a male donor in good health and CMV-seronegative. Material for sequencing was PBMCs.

This chain's CDR3 is CASSFSPGGYGYTF. The CDR3 coding sequence is TGTGCCAGCAGTTTTTCTCCGGGTGGCTATGGCTACACCTTC. This chain uses TRBV28 with TRBJ1-2; D gene ambiguous. V was trimmed by 3 bases and J by 4 bases, leaving 12 bases between them. Germline V lookup: CDR1 MDHEN, CDR2 SYDVKM. CDR3 length: 14 residues.